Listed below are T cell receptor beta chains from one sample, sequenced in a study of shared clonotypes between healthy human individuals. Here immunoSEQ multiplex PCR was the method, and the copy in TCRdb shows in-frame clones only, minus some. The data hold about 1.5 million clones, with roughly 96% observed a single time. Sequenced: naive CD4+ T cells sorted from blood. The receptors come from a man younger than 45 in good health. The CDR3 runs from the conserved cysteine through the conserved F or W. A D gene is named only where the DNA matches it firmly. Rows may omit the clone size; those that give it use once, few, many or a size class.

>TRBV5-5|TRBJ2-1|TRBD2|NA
TGTGCCAGCAGCTCGGGGACTAGCGGGAATGAGCAGTTCTTC
CASSSGTSGNEQFF
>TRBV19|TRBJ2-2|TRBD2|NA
TGTGCCAGTAGTATTCTAGCGGGAGGGCCTACCGGGGAGCTGTTTTTT
CASSILAGGPTGELFF
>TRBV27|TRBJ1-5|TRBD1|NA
TGTGCCAGCAGTTTTCAAGGGGGCTCGCAGCCCCAGCATTTT
CASSFQGGSQPQHF
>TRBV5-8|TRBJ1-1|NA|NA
TGTGCCAGCAGCCGAAGGGGGGGGAACACTGAAGCTTTCTTT
CASSRRGGNTEAFF
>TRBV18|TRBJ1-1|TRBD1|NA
TGTGCCAGCTCACCAAAGGTCCACGGGACAGGGAGCACTGAAGCTTTCTTT
CASSPKVHGTGSTEAFF
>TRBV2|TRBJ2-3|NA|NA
TGTGCCAGCAGTGATTTGGAGGGGGATACGCAGTATTTT
CASSDLEGDTQYF
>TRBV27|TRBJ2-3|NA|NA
TGTGCCAGCAGTTTATGGGCTAGCAGCCCCACAGATACGCAGTATTTT
CASSLWASSPTDTQYF
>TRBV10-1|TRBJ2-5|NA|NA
TGCGCCAGCAGTTACAGGGAGGGAGGGACCCAGTACTTC
CASSYREGGTQYF
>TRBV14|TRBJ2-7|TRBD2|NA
TGTGCCAGCAGCATTAGTAGCGGGGCCGCCTACGAGCAGTACTTC
CASSISSGAAYEQYF
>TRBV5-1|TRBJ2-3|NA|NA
TGCGCCAGCAGCTTGGGACTTGGGGTAGATACGCAGTATTTT
CASSLGLGVDTQYF
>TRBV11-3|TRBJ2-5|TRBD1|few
TGTGCCAGCAGCCCCGGGACAGGGATGGTGACCCAGTACTTC
CASSPGTGMVTQYF
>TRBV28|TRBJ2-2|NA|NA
TGTGCCAGCAGTCTGCTCACCGGGGAGCTGTTTTTT
CASSLLTGELFF
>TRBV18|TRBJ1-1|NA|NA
TGTGCCAGCTCACCTCTGGACAGCGAGAACACTGAAGCTTTCTTT
CASSPLDSENTEAFF
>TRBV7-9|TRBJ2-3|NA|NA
TGTGCCAGCAGCTTAGTGTCGGGGCCGGGGACGCAGTATTTT
CASSLVSGPGTQYF
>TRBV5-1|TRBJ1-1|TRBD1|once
TGCGCCAGCAGCGGAACAGGGGTGGGCACTGAAGCTTTCTTT
CASSGTGVGTEAFF
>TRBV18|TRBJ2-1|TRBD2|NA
TGTGCCAGCTCTCCGACTAGCGGGAGGGCAAATGAGCAGTTCTTC
CASSPTSGRANEQFF
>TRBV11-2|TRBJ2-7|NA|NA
TGTGCCAGCAGCTTAGCGTGGCAGGCCTCCTACGAGCAGTACTTC
CASSLAWQASYEQYF
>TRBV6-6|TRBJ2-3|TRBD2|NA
TGTGCCAGCAGTTACTCTACTAGCGGCACAGATACGCAGTATTTT
CASSYSTSGTDTQYF
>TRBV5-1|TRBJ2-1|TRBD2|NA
TGCGCCAGCAGCCAAAGCGGGACCTCCTACAATGAGCAGTTCTTC
CASSQSGTSYNEQFF
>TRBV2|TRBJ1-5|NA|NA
TGTGCCAGCGGTTCAGGCGTCAATCAGCCCCAGCATTTT
CASGSGVNQPQHF
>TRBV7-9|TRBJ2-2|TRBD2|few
TGTGCCAGCAGCCCTTTCGGGAGGGGCGGGGAGCTGTTTTTT
CASSPFGRGGELFF
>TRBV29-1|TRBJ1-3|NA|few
TGCAGCGTGGACACCATATATTTT
CSVDTIYF
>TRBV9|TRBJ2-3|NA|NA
TGTGCCAGCAGCCCTGTCCAGGAATCATATACGCAGTATTTT
CASSPVQESYTQYF
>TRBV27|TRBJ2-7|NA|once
TGTGCCAGCAGTATAGCGGCACGGAGCTACGAGCAGTACTTC
CASSIAARSYEQYF
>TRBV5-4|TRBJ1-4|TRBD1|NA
TGTGCCAGCAGCACGGGACAGGGGGATGAAAAACTGTTTTTT
CASSTGQGDEKLFF
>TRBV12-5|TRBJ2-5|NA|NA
TGTGCTAGTGGTTCAGGGACCTCAGTAGAGACCCAGTACTTC
CASGSGTSVETQYF
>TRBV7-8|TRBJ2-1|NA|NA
TGTGCCAGCAGCTTAAGTTGGGGGCTCTCCTACAATGAGCAGTTCTTC
CASSLSWGLSYNEQFF
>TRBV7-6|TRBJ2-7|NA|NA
TGTGCCAGCAGCTTAGTGGGAGGATCCTCCTACGAGCAGTACTTC
CASSLVGGSSYEQYF
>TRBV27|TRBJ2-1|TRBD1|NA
TGTGCCAGCAGTGAATTAGGGGGCGGGTCCTACAATGAGCAGTTCTTC
CASSELGGGSYNEQFF
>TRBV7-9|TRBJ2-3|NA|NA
TGTGCCAGCAGCCAATCAACTAGAGATACGCAGTATTTT
CASSQSTRDTQYF
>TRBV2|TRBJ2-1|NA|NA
TGTGCCAGCAGTGAATCTGTTGAGCAGTTCTTC
CASSESVEQFF
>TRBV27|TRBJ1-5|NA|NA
TGTGCCAGCAGTAGTCTGGGGGGTCTACATCAGCCCCAGCATTTT
CASSSLGGLHQPQHF
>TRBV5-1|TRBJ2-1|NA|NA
TGCGCCAGCAGCGGGAGAGATTTACGGAATGAGCAGTTCTTC
CASSGRDLRNEQFF
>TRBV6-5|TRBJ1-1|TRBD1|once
TGTGCCAGCAGTTCCACAGGGGGCCCCGAAGCTTTCTTT
CASSSTGGPEAFF
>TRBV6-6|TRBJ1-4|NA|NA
TGTGCCAGCAGTTACGAGGGCAGGGATTGGGAAAAACTGTTTTTT
CASSYEGRDWEKLFF
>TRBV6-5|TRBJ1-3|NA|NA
TGTGCCAGCAGGCCAGGGGCTGGAAACACCATATATTTT
CASRPGAGNTIYF
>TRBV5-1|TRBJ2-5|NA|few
TGCGCCAGCAGATTGGGGCAGGGTCAGGTGACCCAGTACTTC
CASRLGQGQVTQYF
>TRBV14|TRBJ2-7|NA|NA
TGTGCCAGCAGCCACCTAAGGAAGGCCGAGCAGTACTTC
CASSHLRKAEQYF
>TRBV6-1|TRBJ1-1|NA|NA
TGTGCCACCGAGTTCGGCGGCACTGAAGCTTTCTTT
CATEFGGTEAFF
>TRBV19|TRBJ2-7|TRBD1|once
TGTGCCAGTAGCCTCGGACAGGGTAACCACGAGCAGTACTTC
CASSLGQGNHEQYF
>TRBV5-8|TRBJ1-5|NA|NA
TGTGCCAGCAGCTTGGGGGGTACAGGGTTCAATCAGCCCCAGCATTTT
CASSLGGTGFNQPQHF
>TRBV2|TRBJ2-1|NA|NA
TGTGCCAGCAGTGACGGCATCGGGAGAGCTTATGAGCAGTTCTTC
CASSDGIGRAYEQFF
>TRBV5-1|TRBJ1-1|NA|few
TGCGCCAGCAGCTTGGCAGGGACGAACACTGAAGCTTTCTTT
CASSLAGTNTEAFF
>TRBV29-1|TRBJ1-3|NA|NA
TGCAGCGCCCAAGGTCTCTCTGGAAACACCATATATTTT
CSAQGLSGNTIYF
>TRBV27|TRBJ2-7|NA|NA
TGTGCCAGCAGTTTAATCCCCGGCTGGTACGAGCAGTACTTC
CASSLIPGWYEQYF
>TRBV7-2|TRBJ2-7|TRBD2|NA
TGTGCCAGCAATCCCCGGGGTGTTCGAACTAGCGGGTACCACGAGCAGTACTTC
CASNPRGVRTSGYHEQYF
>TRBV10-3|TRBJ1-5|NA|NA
TGTGCCATCAGTGAAGGGCAGGAGGTCAATCAGCCCCAGCATTTT
CAISEGQEVNQPQHF
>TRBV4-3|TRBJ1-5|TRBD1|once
TGCGCCAGCGGCCAAGGTCGGGACAGGCACCTCCGGCAGCCCCAGCATTTT
CASGQGRDRHLRQPQHF
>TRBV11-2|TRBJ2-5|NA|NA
TGTGCCAGCAGCCCCACCGGGGGATTAGAGACCCAGTACTTC
CASSPTGGLETQYF
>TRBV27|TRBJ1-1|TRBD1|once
TGTGCCAGCAGTTTTTACAGGGGGCGGGCCACTGAAGCTTTCTTT
CASSFYRGRATEAFF
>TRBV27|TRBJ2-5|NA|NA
TGTGCCAGCAGTTTCGCGACATCCGAGACCCAGTACTTC
CASSFATSETQYF
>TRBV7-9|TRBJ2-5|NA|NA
TGTGCCAGCAGGGAGCTCGGACTGGGAGAGACCCAGTACTTC
CASRELGLGETQYF
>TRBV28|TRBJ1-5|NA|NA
TGTGCCAGCAGTTTGCAGGGAATGGCTCAGCCCCAGCATTTT
CASSLQGMAQPQHF
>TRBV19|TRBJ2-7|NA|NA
TGTGCCAGTAGTATCGAAGCCTATAACTACGAGCAGTACTTC
CASSIEAYNYEQYF
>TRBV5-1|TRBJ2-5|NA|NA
TGCGCCAGCAGCTTGTCACGACCTCAAGAGACCCAGTACTTC
CASSLSRPQETQYF
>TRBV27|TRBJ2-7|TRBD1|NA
TGTGCCAGCAGTTTATCGAAGGCAGGGGGCACCTACGAGCAGTACTTC
CASSLSKAGGTYEQYF
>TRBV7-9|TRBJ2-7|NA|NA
TGTGCCAGCAGCACCCACGGGGAGCCCTACGAGCAGTACTTC
CASSTHGEPYEQYF
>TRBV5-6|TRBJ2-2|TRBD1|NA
TGTGCCAGCAGCTCGACACAGGGGACATACACCGGGGAGCTGTTTTTT
CASSSTQGTYTGELFF
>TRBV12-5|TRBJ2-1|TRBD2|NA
TGTGCTAGTGGTTTGAGCGGGAGCCCAGCTGAGCAGTTCTTC
CASGLSGSPAEQFF